This TCR beta chain is from a study of blood T cell repertoires in COVID-19. The overall study: The study drew acute and convalescent COVID-19 samples from the United States, Italy and Spain. PBMCs, B-cell-depleted T cells, or T cells provided the cDNA or gDNA that made up the material.

CDR1 and CDR2 from the germline V gene are SGHRS and YFSETQ. The CDR3 covers 14 residues. V lost 4 bases, J lost 7 bases, and 7 bases stayed unmatched. In the authors' methods: Amplification of reference gene primers was used by the study to estimate nucleated cell counts. Data came from immunoSEQ multiplex PCR; TCRdb stores just in-frame clones and leaves some out. V, J and clone size are those of that table, while D and trimming were read from the DNA. The sample records about 210,000 clones, roughly 85% being singletons. What was sequenced was peripheral blood. This rearrangement joins TRBV5-1 to TRBJ2-2, with 7 bases lining up with TRBD1. The sequence was collected from a woman in her forties with active or convalescent COVID-19. The CDR3 sequence: CASSPGTGVGELFF. CDR3 bases: TGCGCCAGCAGCCCAGGCACAGGGGTCGGGGAGCTGTTTTTT.